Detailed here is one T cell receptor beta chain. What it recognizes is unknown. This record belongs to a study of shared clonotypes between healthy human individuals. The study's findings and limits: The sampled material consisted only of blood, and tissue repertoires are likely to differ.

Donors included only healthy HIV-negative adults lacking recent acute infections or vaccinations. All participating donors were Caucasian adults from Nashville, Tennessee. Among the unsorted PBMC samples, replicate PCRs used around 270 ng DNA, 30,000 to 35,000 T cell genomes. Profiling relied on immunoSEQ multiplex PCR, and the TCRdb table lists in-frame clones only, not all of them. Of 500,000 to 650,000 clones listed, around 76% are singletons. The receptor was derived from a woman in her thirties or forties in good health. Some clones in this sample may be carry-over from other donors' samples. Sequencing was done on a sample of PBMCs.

The CDR3, as DNA: TGCGCCAGCAGACCAGGGACAGGGAGGGCCCAAGAGACCCAGTACTTC. Protein sequence: CASRPGTGRAQETQYF. The V and J genes are TRBV5-1 and TRBJ2-5; 9 nucleotides align to TRBD1. Germline V gene lookup returns CDR1 SGHRS and CDR2 YFSETQ. J was trimmed by 1 base and V by 5 bases; bases with no gene match: 9. CDR3 length equals 16 residues.